This T cell receptor beta chain was observed in a study of prognosis after radiotherapy for stage I lung cancer (dated by TCRdb to the early 2020s). Background for the entire study: Between early 2018 and January 2019, roughly 18 patients with stage I NSCLC were enrolled in Nanjing, China. Using image-guided IMRT or VMAT, SBRT was delivered in 3 to 5 fractions at a biologically effective dose of at least 100 Gy. Peripheral blood TCR beta repertoires were profiled in stage I NSCLC patients before and after stereotactic body radiotherapy, and the repertoires were related to distant failure. All patients were considered medically inoperable, owing to comorbidities in more than 10 and refusal of surgery in seven or eight. In every patient, SBRT was given without any concurrent therapy. Ages in the cohort of 13 men and over 5 women ranged from roughly 50 to 95 years, with a median of 74. Squamous cell carcinoma histology was identified in seven patients, and adenocarcinoma histology was identified in roughly eleven patients. In 15 or so patients the disease was a newly diagnosed primary stage I lung tumor, whereas roughly five had oligometastatic NSCLC following surgical resection of the primary tumor. For each of the approximately 19 patients, one blood sample was taken before SBRT and one after, so the study sequenced around 40 samples in total. Distant metastases were developed by four of the 19 patients after SBRT, at a median of around seven months, whereas no significant progression was observed in the other 15 patients.

Many counts were recorded for this clonotype. What this receptor recognizes is not known. No much larger clone is present one base from it, and per-base qualities are unavailable. Two rounds of multiplex PCR were performed to amplify the TCR beta CDR3 region from genomic DNA. The first PCR round used primers specific to each TRBV and TRBJ gene, with sequences filed in Chinese patent CN105087789A. Universal primers were used in the second round of PCR. The Roche High Pure PCR Template Preparation Kit was used to extract genomic DNA from the frozen PBMCs. Libraries were sequenced paired-end with 151 bp reads on an Illumina HiSeq 3000. Per the authors' processing: Raw reads lacking the multiplex PCR primer sequences were removed with CutAdapt. High-quality paired reads were merged into contigs with PEAR. MiXCR assigned TRB V, D and J gene segments to each contig by aligning to reference sequences. To remove sequencing errors, CDR3 sequences were clustered according to base quality and sequence similarity. Diversity was calculated as Shannon entropy divided by the natural log of the number of productive TCR sequences. Clonality was defined as one minus Shannon entropy divided by the natural log of the number of unique clonotypes. Using the Youden index from ROC curves, the researchers picked the repertoire-metric cut-offs for progression-free survival, and all analyses were carried out in R 3.5.3. Through fastp at Q25 and MiXCR, TCRdb rebuilt clones from the public reads, retaining in-frame beta chains. Every distinct CDR3 protein forms one entry, paired with its most common genes and DNA. TCRdb's processing, not the authors', yielded these V and J calls. This sample gives tens of thousands of distinct CDR3 sequences in total; 30% to 35% of them show up just once. Together, the top ten hold approximately 8.3% of the sample.

Findings and caveats that apply to the study as a whole: Tumor specificity of expanded TCR clones was not determined. Limitations of the study included a small cohort and short follow-up, and the study findings need independent validation. Post-SBRT Shannon entropy and its change from baseline were lower in patients who developed distant metastases; baseline Shannon entropy was not associated with metastases. TRBV and TRBJ usage frequencies reportedly varied with metastasis status, involving two V genes at baseline and about 10 V and two J genes after SBRT. None of the reported P values were adjusted for multiple comparisons. A decrease in unique TCR clone counts was observed after SBRT (median about 10,000 before versus several thousand after; Wilcoxon paired P=0.011).

CDR1 and CDR2 (SGHRS, YFSETQ) derive from the germline V gene. Here V drops 4 bases and J drops 2 bases, and the junction holds 9 bases not matched to any gene. The cysteine opens and the phenylalanine closes a CDR3 of 15 amino acids. Only the CDR3 part of the read is kept: 45 bases, read in frame from the first base. All patients had node-negative disease on CT and PET/CT, and none had a history of other malignancies or prior chemotherapy or radiotherapy. At each of the two time points, around 6 milliliters of peripheral venous blood were collected into EDTA tubes. Ficoll-Paque Plus density-gradient centrifugation was used to isolate PBMCs. Right after collection, samples were placed at -80 degrees C and kept there until analysis.

This receptor chain uses TRBV5-1 and TRBJ2-7; 7 bases in between match TRBD1. This TCR was recovered from a donor aged 50 or older with non-small cell lung cancer. Sample: PBMCs, taken before or after stereotactic body radiation therapy (not recorded which). The CDR3 is CASSTRQGATYEQYF. The nucleotide sequence reads as follows: TGCGCCAGCAGCACCCGACAGGGAGCGACCTACGAGCAGTACTTC.